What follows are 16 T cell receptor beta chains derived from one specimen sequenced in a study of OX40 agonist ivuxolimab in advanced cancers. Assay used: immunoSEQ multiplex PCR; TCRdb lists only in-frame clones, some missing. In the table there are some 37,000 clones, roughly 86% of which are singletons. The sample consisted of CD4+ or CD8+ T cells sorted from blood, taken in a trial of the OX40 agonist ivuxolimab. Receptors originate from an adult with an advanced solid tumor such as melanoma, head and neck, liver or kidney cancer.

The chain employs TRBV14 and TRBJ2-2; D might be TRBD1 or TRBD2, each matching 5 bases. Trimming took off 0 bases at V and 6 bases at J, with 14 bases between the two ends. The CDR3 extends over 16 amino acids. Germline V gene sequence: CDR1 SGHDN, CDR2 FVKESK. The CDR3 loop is CASSQDHGAGSGELFF. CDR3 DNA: TGTGCCAGCAGCCAAGATCACGGGGCAGGGTCCGGGGAGCTGTTTTTT. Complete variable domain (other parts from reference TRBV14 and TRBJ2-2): EAGVTQFPSHSVIEKGQTVTLRCDPISGHDNLYWYRRVMGKEIKFLLHFVKESKQDESGMPNNRFLAERTGGTYSTLKVQPAELEDSGVYFCASSQDHGAGSGELFFGEGSRLTVL.

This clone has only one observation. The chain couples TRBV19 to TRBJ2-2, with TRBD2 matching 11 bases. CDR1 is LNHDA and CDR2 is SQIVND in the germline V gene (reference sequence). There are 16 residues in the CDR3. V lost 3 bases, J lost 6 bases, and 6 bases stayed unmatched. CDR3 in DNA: TGTGCCAGTAGTATTCGGCTAGCGGGGGGCCCCGGGGAGCTGTTTTTT. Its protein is CASSIRLAGGPGELFF.

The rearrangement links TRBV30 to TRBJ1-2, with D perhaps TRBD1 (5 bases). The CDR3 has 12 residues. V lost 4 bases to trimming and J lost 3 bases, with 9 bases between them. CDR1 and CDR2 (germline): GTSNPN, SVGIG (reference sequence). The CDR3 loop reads CAWTGGYYGYTF. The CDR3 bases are TGTGCCTGGACGGGGGGGTACTATGGCTACACCTTC.

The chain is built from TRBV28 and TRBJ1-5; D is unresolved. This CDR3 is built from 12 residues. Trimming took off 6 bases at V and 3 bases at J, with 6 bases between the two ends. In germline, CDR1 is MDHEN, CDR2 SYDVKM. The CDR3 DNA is TGTGCCAGCAGGGTAAACAATCAGCCCCAGCATTTT. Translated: CASRVNNQPQHF.

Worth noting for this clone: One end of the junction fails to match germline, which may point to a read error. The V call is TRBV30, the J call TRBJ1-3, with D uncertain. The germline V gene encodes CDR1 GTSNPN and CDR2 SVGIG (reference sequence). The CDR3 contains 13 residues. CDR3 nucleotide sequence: TGTGCCTGGGACCGCGGCTCTCGAAACACCATATATTTT. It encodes CAWDRGSRNTIYF.

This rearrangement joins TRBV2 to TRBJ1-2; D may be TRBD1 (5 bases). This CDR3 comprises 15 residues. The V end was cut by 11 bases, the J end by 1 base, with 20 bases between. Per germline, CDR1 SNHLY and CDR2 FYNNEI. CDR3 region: CALYRYGDGNYGYTF. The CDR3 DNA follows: TGTGCCCTGTACCGGTATGGGGACGGTAACTATGGCTACACCTTC. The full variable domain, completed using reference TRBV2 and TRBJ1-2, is EPEVTQTPSHQVTQMGQEVILRCVPISNHLYFYWYRQILGQKVEFLVSFYNNEISEKSEIFDDQFSVERPDGSNFTLKIRSTKLEDSAMYFCALYRYGDGNYGYTFGSGTRLTVV.

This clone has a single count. In DNA form, the CDR3 reads TGTGCCAGTATACGACAGGGGTATTATGGCTACACCTTC. Translating gives CASIRQGYYGYTF. The rearrangement links TRBV6-1 to TRBJ1-2; 8 bases fit TRBD1. Unmatched junction bases numbered 8, after V lost 9 bases and J lost 5 bases. The CDR3 contains 13 residues. The germline CDR1 and CDR2 sequences are MNHNS and SASEGT.

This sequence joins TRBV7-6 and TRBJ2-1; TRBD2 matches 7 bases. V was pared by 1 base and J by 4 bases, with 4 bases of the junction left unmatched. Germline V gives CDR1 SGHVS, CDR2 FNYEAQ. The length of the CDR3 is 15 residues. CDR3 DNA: TGTGCCAGCAGCTTAGGTGGGGGGGGATACAATGAGCAGTTCTTC. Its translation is CASSLGGGGYNEQFF.

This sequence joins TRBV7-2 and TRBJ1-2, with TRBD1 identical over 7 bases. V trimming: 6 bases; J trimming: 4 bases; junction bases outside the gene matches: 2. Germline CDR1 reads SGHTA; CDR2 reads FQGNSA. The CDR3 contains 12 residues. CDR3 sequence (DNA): TGTGCCAGCAGTTGGACAGGCTATGGCTACACCTTC. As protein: CASSWTGYGYTF. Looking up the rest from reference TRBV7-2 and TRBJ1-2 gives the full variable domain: GAGVSQSPSNKVTEKGKDVELRCDPISGHTALYWYRQSLGQGLEFLIYFQGNSAPDKSGLPSDRFSAERTGGSVSTLTIQRTQQEDSAVYLCASSWTGYGYTFGSGTRLTVV.

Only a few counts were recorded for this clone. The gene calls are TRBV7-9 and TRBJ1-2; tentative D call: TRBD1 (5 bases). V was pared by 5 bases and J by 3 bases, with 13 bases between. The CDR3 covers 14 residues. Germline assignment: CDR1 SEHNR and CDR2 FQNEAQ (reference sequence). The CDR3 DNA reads TGTGCCAGCAGCCTCCGGGACGGAGACTATGGCTACACCTTC. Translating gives CASSLRDGDYGYTF. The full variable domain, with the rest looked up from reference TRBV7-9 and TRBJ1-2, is DTGVSQNPRHKITKRGQNVTFRCDPISEHNRLYWYRQTLGQGPEFLTYFQNEAQLEKSRLLSDRFSAERPKGSFSTLEIQRTEQGDSAMYLCASSLRDGDYGYTFGSGTRLTVV.

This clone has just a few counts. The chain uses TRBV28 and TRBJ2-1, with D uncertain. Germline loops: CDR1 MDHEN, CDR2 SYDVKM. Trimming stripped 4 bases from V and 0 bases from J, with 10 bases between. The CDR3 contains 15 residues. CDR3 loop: CASSSYISSYNEQFF. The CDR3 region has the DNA TGTGCCAGCAGTTCGTACATCAGCTCCTACAATGAGCAGTTCTTC.

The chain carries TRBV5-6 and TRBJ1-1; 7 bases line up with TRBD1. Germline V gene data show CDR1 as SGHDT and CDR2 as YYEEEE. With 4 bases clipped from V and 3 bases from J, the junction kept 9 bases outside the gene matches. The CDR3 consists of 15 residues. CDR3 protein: CASSPWTGPYTEAFF. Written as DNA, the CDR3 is TGTGCCAGCAGCCCCTGGACAGGACCCTACACTGAAGCTTTCTTT.

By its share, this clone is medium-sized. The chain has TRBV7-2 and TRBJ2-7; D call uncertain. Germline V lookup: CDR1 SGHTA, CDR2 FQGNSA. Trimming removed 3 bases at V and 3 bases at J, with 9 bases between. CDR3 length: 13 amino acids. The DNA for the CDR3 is TGTGCCAGCAGCTTGGCCTACCTCTACGAGCAGTACTTC. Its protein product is CASSLAYLYEQYF.

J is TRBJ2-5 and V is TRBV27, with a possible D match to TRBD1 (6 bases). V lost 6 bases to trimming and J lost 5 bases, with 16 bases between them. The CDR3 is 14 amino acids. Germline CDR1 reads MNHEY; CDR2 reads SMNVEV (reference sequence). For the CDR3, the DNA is TGTGCCAGCAGGACATTACAGGGATGGGAGACCCAGTACTTC. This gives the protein CASRTLQGWETQYF.

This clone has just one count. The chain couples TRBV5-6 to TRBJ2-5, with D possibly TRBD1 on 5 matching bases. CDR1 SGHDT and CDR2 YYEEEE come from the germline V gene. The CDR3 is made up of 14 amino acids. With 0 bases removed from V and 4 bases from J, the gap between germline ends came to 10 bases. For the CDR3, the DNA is TGTGCCAGCAGCTTGGAACCCCAGGGAGAGACCCAGTACTTC. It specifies CASSLEPQGETQYF.

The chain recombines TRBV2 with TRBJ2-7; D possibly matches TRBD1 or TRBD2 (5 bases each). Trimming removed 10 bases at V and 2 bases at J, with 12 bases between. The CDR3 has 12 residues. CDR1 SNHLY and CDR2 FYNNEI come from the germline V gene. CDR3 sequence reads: CATGTVTYEQYF. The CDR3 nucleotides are TGTGCCACTGGGACGGTTACCTACGAGCAGTACTTC.